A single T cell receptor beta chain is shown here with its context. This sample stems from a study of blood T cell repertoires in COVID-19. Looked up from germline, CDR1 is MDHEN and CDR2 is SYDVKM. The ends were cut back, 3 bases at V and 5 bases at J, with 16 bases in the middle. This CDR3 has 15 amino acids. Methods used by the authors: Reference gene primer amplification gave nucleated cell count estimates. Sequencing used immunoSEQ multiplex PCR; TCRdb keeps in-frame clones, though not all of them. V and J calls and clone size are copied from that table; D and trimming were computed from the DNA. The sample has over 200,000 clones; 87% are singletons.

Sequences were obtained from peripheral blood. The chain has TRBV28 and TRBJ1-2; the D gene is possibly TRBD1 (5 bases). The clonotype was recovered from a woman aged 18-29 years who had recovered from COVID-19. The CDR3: CASSFGAGPRYGYTF. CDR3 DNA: TGTGCCAGCAGTTTTGGGGCAGGACCTCGGTATGGCTACACCTTC.